Listed below are T cell receptor beta chains from one sample, sequenced in a study of T cell repertoires and HLA-DP antigens. Sequenced by immunoSEQ multiplex PCR; TCRdb stores in-frame clones only, minus some. The sample yields roughly 70,000 clones, about 82% seen once. The antigens these receptors bind are not known. Sequencing used CD4+ T cells from PBMCs. The receptors come from a man between 60 and 75 years old in good health and CMV-seronegative. Both conserved end residues are part of each CDR3. A D gene is named only where the DNA matches it firmly. Where a row states a size, it is once, few, many or the class of an expanded clone; other rows omit it.

d_call,v_call,j_call,clone_size,cdr3_nt,cdr3_aa
-,TRBV19,TRBJ1-4,few,TGTGCCAGTATGATTATAGGAGGAGCTAATGAAAAACTGTTTTTT,CASMIIGGANEKLFF
TRBD1,TRBV7-2,TRBJ1-2,-,TGTGCCAGCAGCGTAATGACAGGGACTTATGGCTACACCTTC,CASSVMTGTYGYTF
TRBD1,TRBV5-1,TRBJ1-2,-,TGCGCCAGCAGCCTAGGACAGGTCCGTGGCTACACCTTC,CASSLGQVRGYTF
TRBD1,TRBV5-1,TRBJ2-5,few,TGCGCCAGCAGCTACGGACAGGGTCGAGGGCAAGAGACCCAGTACTTC,CASSYGQGRGQETQYF
-,TRBV5-1,TRBJ1-3,few,TGCGCCAGCAGCTTGTTTGCCGGCTCTGGAAACACCATATATTTT,CASSLFAGSGNTIYF
-,TRBV6-6,TRBJ2-2,-,TGTGCCAGCAGCATTGGGGGTTCCGCCGGGGAGCTGTTTTTT,CASSIGGSAGELFF
TRBD1,TRBV7-2,TRBJ1-2,-,TGTGCCAGCAGCGAACAGGGGCACGAGGGCTACACCTTC,CASSEQGHEGYTF
-,TRBV6-1,TRBJ1-4,-,TGTGCCAGCAGCGAGGTTGCGAGGGATGAAAAACTGTTTTTT,CASSEVARDEKLFF
-,TRBV30,TRBJ1-3,once,TGTGCCTGGAGAACCCCGGGGGGCGGAAACACCATATATTTT,CAWRTPGGGNTIYF
-,TRBV12-5,TRBJ1-2,few,TGTGCTAGTGGAAGTCCAGGGACATATGGCTACACCTTC,CASGSPGTYGYTF
-,TRBV30,TRBJ1-5,few,TGTGCCTGGAGTCTCGGTGGGGGGGCTCAGCCCCAGCATTTT,CAWSLGGGAQPQHF
-,TRBV10-1,TRBJ1-1,medium-sized,TGCGCCAGCAGTGAGTCGGGCTTGCTAAGTGAAACTGAAGCTTTCTTT,CASSESGLLSETEAFF
TRBD1,TRBV27,TRBJ1-4,-,TGTGCCAGCAGTTTCGACAGGGGAAGGGAAAAACTGTTTTTT,CASSFDRGREKLFF
-,TRBV15,TRBJ2-5,-,TGTGCCACCAGCAGAGATTGGTCACGAGAAGAGACCCAGTACTTC,CATSRDWSREETQYF
TRBD2,TRBV5-1,TRBJ2-3,-,TGCGCCAGCAGCGCCGGGACTAGCGGGGGGCCCAATACGCAGTATTTT,CASSAGTSGGPNTQYF
-,TRBV11-2,TRBJ1-4,few,TGTGCCAGCAGCCGGCCGGGGATCAGAAATGAAAAACTGTTTTTT,CASSRPGIRNEKLFF
TRBD1,TRBV5-1,TRBJ1-1,-,TGCGCCAGCAGCTCCCGGGACAGTAGTATGAACACTGAAGCTTTCTTT,CASSSRDSSMNTEAFF
-,TRBV7-3,TRBJ2-1,-,TGTGCCAGCAGCTTAACCGAGGGGGAGCAGTTCTTC,CASSLTEGEQFF